These T cell receptor beta chains were read from a single sample in a study of cytomegalovirus exposure and HLA in healthy donors. Libraries were prepared by immunoSEQ multiplex PCR; TCRdb keeps only in-frame clonotypes and omits some of them. The table shows about 180,000 clones, with around 77% occurring only once. Sequencing was done on a sample of PBMCs. The receptors stem from a woman aged 25 to 45 in good health and CMV-seronegative. Both conserved end residues are part of each CDR3. Each record gives: D gene, J gene, clone size, V gene, CDR3 protein, CDR3 DNA. A D gene is named only where the DNA matches it firmly. A clone size is listed for some rows: how often the clone was seen (once, few, many), or a class if it is expanded.

.	TRBJ2-2	.	TRBV30	CAWRGDSPTGELFF	TGTGCCTGGAGAGGAGACAGCCCAACCGGGGAGCTGTTTTTT
TRBD1	TRBJ1-1	.	TRBV29-1	CSVGTGRNTEAFF	TGCAGCGTGGGGACAGGTCGTAACACTGAAGCTTTCTTT
.	TRBJ2-5	few	TRBV25-1	CATSRGAGAGETQYF	TGTGCCACCTCCCGAGGTGCAGGGGCAGGGGAGACCCAGTACTTC
TRBD2	TRBJ2-4	.	TRBV2	CASSNSGAAKNIQYF	TGTGCCAGCAGTAATAGCGGGGCGGCCAAAAACATTCAGTACTTC
.	TRBJ1-4	.	TRBV27	CASSFIGATNEKLFF	TGTGCCAGCAGTTTCATCGGGGCAACTAATGAAAAACTGTTTTTT
.	TRBJ1-1	.	TRBV5-4	CASSLRGRAFF	TGTGCCAGCAGCTTGAGAGGGCGCGCTTTCTTT
.	TRBJ1-6	few	TRBV25-1	CASSEWGTNSPLHF	TGTGCCAGCAGTGAATGGGGCACCAATTCACCCCTCCACTTT
.	TRBJ2-1	.	TRBV25-1	CASSDLQGSSYNEQFF	TGTGCCAGCAGCGACCTGCAGGGGAGCTCCTACAATGAGCAGTTCTTC
TRBD2	TRBJ2-5	.	TRBV19	CASALAGAPETQYF	TGTGCCAGTGCACTAGCGGGGGCCCCAGAGACCCAGTACTTC
.	TRBJ1-6	few	TRBV6-5	CASSGGSGYNSPLHF	TGTGCCAGCAGTGGAGGATCCGGCTATAATTCACCCCTCCACTTT
TRBD1	TRBJ1-1	few	TRBV9	CASSLQPGQGASITEAFF	TGTGCCAGCAGTCTACAGCCGGGACAGGGGGCGTCTATCACTGAAGCTTTCTTT
TRBD1	TRBJ2-1	.	TRBV6-6	CASSSHPGQGANEQFF	TGTGCCAGCAGTTCTCACCCGGGACAGGGGGCAAATGAGCAGTTCTTC
TRBD1	TRBJ1-5	.	TRBV19	CASSRPRQGVSNQPQHF	TGTGCCAGTAGCCGACCCCGACAGGGGGTTAGCAATCAGCCCCAGCATTTT
.	TRBJ2-7	.	TRBV6-5	CASSSLLPYEQYF	TGTGCCAGCTCTTCACTCCTCCCCTACGAGCAGTACTTC
.	TRBJ2-1	.	TRBV19	CASRVVQLNNNEQFF	TGTGCCAGTAGGGTGGTGCAGTTGAATAACAATGAGCAGTTCTTC
.	TRBJ1-2	.	TRBV6-6	CASSYSPTANYGYTF	TGTGCCAGCAGTTACTCACCTACAGCTAACTATGGCTACACCTTC
.	TRBJ2-3	.	TRBV30	CAWSVATFSADTQYF	TGTGCCTGGAGTGTGGCTACGTTTAGCGCAGATACGCAGTATTTT
TRBD2	TRBJ2-7	.	TRBV15	CATSREGGGISYEQYF	TGTGCCACCAGCAGAGAGGGCGGGGGGATATCCTACGAGCAGTACTTC
TRBD1	TRBJ1-5	.	TRBV4-1	CASRPVGQQNQPQHF	TGCGCCAGCAGGCCGGTGGGACAGCAAAATCAGCCCCAGCATTTT
TRBD2	TRBJ2-1	.	TRBV4-1	CASSQAGGSSYNEQFF	TGCGCCAGCAGCCAAGCAGGCGGGAGCTCCTACAATGAGCAGTTCTTC
.	TRBJ1-1	.	TRBV9	CASSAPRRTPNTEAFF	TGTGCCAGCAGCGCGCCTAGAAGGACACCTAACACTGAAGCTTTCTTT
.	TRBJ2-7	.	TRBV25-1	CASRHGHPNYEQYF	TGTGCCAGCCGACATGGTCATCCCAACTACGAGCAGTACTTC
TRBD1	TRBJ1-2	.	TRBV4-3	CASSPRPGQGDGYTF	TGCGCCAGCAGCCCCCGACCGGGACAGGGGGATGGCTACACCTTC
TRBD1	TRBJ2-1	once	TRBV18	CASSPPGDRQNEQFF	TGTGCCAGCTCACCACCGGGGGACAGACAGAATGAGCAGTTCTTC
TRBD1	TRBJ1-4	few	TRBV6-6	CASSLDRDEKLFF	TGTGCCAGCAGCCTCGACAGGGATGAAAAACTGTTTTTT
TRBD2	TRBJ2-1	.	TRBV2	CASRPERGWVDEQFF	TGTGCCAGCAGGCCCGAGCGGGGCTGGGTGGATGAGCAGTTCTTC
.	TRBJ1-4	.	TRBV6-6	CASSYPENEKLFF	TGTGCCAGCAGTTACCCAGAAAATGAAAAACTGTTTTTT
.	TRBJ2-1	once	TRBV11-2	CASSSGISANYNEQFF	TGTGCCAGCAGCTCTGGGATTAGCGCAAATTACAATGAGCAGTTCTTC
TRBD2	TRBJ2-5	.	TRBV11-2	CASSRFRGGLETQYF	TGTGCCAGCAGCCGATTCCGGGGGGGCCTAGAGACCCAGTACTTC
.	TRBJ2-5	.	TRBV5-1	CASSPVRGKETQYF	TGCGCCAGCAGCCCCGTTAGAGGGAAAGAGACCCAGTACTTC
.	TRBJ1-6	.	TRBV5-1	CASRTESYNSPLHF	TGCGCCAGCAGAACTGAATCCTATAATTCACCCCTCCACTTT
.	TRBJ2-3	.	TRBV20-1	CSAPAADTQYF	TGCAGTGCCCCTGCGGCAGATACGCAGTATTTT
.	TRBJ1-1	once	TRBV5-1	CASSLERVPNTEAFF	TGCGCCAGCAGCTTGGAGAGGGTCCCGAACACTGAAGCTTTCTTT
.	TRBJ1-2	.	TRBV7-9	CASSLGAGDGYTF	TGTGCCAGCAGCTTAGGGGCAGGGGATGGCTACACCTTC
TRBD2	TRBJ2-1	.	TRBV4-2	CASSPERGDNEQFF	TGTGCCAGCAGCCCTGAGCGGGGGGATAATGAGCAGTTCTTC
.	TRBJ1-1	.	TRBV5-1	CASSFDGANTEAFF	TGCGCCAGCAGCTTCGATGGAGCCAACACTGAAGCTTTCTTT
.	TRBJ2-5	.	TRBV5-6	CASSFRETQYF	TGTGCCAGCAGCTTCAGAGAGACCCAGTACTTC
.	TRBJ2-6	.	TRBV5-8	CASPPLGASGANVLTF	TGTGCCAGCCCCCCACTGGGGGCGTCCGGGGCCAACGTCCTGACTTTC
.	TRBJ2-3	once	TRBV25-1	CASSGNIAGGRDTQYF	TGTGCCAGCAGTGGAAATATCGCCGGGGGGCGGGATACGCAGTATTTT
TRBD2	TRBJ2-1	.	TRBV7-6	CASSPGTTVYNEQFF	TGTGCCAGCAGCCCCGGGACTACCGTCTACAATGAGCAGTTCTTC
TRBD1	TRBJ2-7	few	TRBV5-1	CASSLGGQVYEQYF	TGCGCCAGCAGCTTGGGGGGACAGGTCTACGAGCAGTACTTC
TRBD2	TRBJ2-7	.	TRBV7-6	CASSLDRGGQYF	TGTGCCAGCAGCTTAGACCGGGGGGGGCAGTACTTC
TRBD1	TRBJ1-2	.	TRBV5-6	CASSPEQGASDYGYTF	TGTGCCAGCAGCCCCGAACAGGGGGCGTCTGACTATGGCTACACCTTC
TRBD1	TRBJ2-2	.	TRBV2	CASSGARGQLSNTGELFF	TGTGCCAGCAGTGGGGCGAGGGGACAGCTATCGAACACCGGGGAGCTGTTTTTT
.	TRBJ1-1	.	TRBV7-6	CASSLGQNTEAFF	TGTGCCAGCAGCTTAGGACAGAACACTGAAGCTTTCTTT
.	TRBJ2-7	.	TRBV25-1	CASSGPRTDATYEQYF	TGTGCCAGCAGTGGTCCCCGGACAGACGCAACCTACGAGCAGTACTTC
.	TRBJ2-4	.	TRBV6-5	CASSYWAGPGDIQYF	TGTGCCAGCAGTTACTGGGCTGGGCCGGGGGACATTCAGTACTTC
TRBD2	TRBJ2-7	.	TRBV13	CASSPLQGLAGGPGEQYF	TGTGCCAGCAGCCCACTCCAGGGACTAGCGGGGGGGCCAGGGGAGCAGTACTTC
.	TRBJ2-7	.	TRBV6-5	CASSGVSYEQYF	TGTGCCAGCAGCGGGGTTTCCTACGAGCAGTACTTC
.	TRBJ1-5	.	TRBV15	CATSRDRDNSNQPQHF	TGTGCCACCAGCAGAGATCGGGACAATAGCAATCAGCCCCAGCATTTT
.	TRBJ2-3	.	TRBV5-1	CASSLGRAGGTDTQYF	TGCGCCAGCAGCTTGGGTCGGGCCGGGGGCACAGATACGCAGTATTTT
TRBD1	TRBJ1-2	.	TRBV18	CASSLDRDYGYTF	TGTGCCAGCTCACTCGACAGGGATTATGGCTACACCTTC
TRBD1	TRBJ1-6	once	TRBV29-1	CSAGQDLNSPLHF	TGCAGCGCGGGACAGGACCTTAATTCACCCCTCCACTTT